The clone carrying this T cell receptor beta chain was recorded at least ten times. The data were taken from a study of human T cells and chemical hapten exposure. Study-wide context: The patients, most of them female, presented with alopecia areata, totalis or universalis.

Noted time point: patch test 3, about 24 weeks after DPC sensitization. The treatment is: therapeutic diphenylcyclopropenone sensitization with weekly scalp DPC. Original processing notes: Samples contained a median of approximately 100,000 TCRs, with a range of roughly 23,224 to 700,000. TCRdb reprocessed the RACE reads with MiXCR, giving one entry per CDR3 protein. For this entry, the V and J calls and clone size follow TCRdb and not the study's own pipeline. The sample carries about 30,000 distinct CDR3 sequences, more than 5% recorded once. V lost 3 bases, J lost 0 bases, and 12 bases lay in between. Germline V gene data show CDR1 as KGHSH and CDR2 as LQKENI. The CDR3 runs to 16 residues.

The receptor was derived from a man younger than 40 with alopecia areata. Some clones in this sample may be carry-over from other donors' samples. Specimen: whole blood, collected in connection with sensitization to the hapten diphenylcyclopropenone (DPC). V usage is TRBV18 and J usage is TRBJ1-3; TRBD1 is a possible D gene (6 bases). The CDR3 DNA reads TGTGCCAGCTCACCGTCACAGGGCGGCTCTGGAAACACCATATATTTT. This sequence encodes CASSPSQGGSGNTIYF.